A single T cell receptor (beta chain) is shown here with its context. The data belong to a study of blood T cell repertoires in COVID-19. Study overall: From T cells, B-cell-depleted T cells, or PBMCs came the material, which was cDNA or gDNA.

Original handling: Researchers report that nucleated cell counts were estimated from reference gene primer amplification. TCRdb keeps only in-frame clones here, not all; method: immunoSEQ multiplex PCR. V, J and clone size are those of that table, while D and trimming were read from the DNA. The table includes around 130,000 clones, roughly four fifths detected once. With 5 bases clipped from V and 4 bases from J, the junction kept 7 bases outside the gene matches. Germline CDR1 is LNHNV and CDR2 is YYDKDF (reference sequence). This CDR3 is built from 15 residues. The sample taken for sequencing was peripheral blood. This TCR was sampled from a human donor in a cohort sampled during active COVID-19. This rearrangement joins TRBV15 to TRBJ2-3; 9 bases line up with TRBD2. The CDR3 is CATSSRSGRPDTQYF. The CDR3 coding sequence is TGTGCCACCAGCTCCCGAAGCGGGAGGCCAGATACGCAGTATTTT.